These 13 T cell receptor beta chains were sequenced from one sample in a study of control samples from healthy donors and cancer patients. Generated by immunoSEQ multiplex PCR, the TCRdb table keeps only in-frame clones and is missing some. The data hold about 140,000 clones, with about 91% observed a single time. Sequencing was done on a sample of blood. The source is a young man in good health.

The rearrangement links TRBV3-1 (or the pseudogene TRBV3-2) to TRBJ2-5; no clear D. This CDR3 spans 15 amino acids. Trimming removed 0 bases at V and 1 base at J, with 9 bases between. Germline V lookup: CDR1 LGHDT, CDR2 YNNKEL (reference sequence). CDR3 residues: CASSQEIGTQETQYF. CDR3 nucleotide sequence: TGTGCCAGCAGCCAAGAAATCGGAACCCAAGAGACCCAGTACTTC.

Note on this clone: A read error may produce the germline difference seen at one junction end. The chain joins TRBV28 to TRBJ2-7; the D gene is possibly TRBD1 (5 bases). CDR3 size: 11 residues. Germline V gives CDR1 MDHEN, CDR2 SYDVKM. This CDR3 reads CASSPGGARIF. The DNA for the CDR3 is TGTGCCAGCAGCCCAGGTGGGGCCCGAATATTC.

The chain links TRBV9 to TRBJ2-3; D remains ambiguous. The CDR3 is made up of 14 amino acids. In germline, CDR1 is SGDLS, CDR2 YYNGEE. V was trimmed by 3 bases and J by 6 bases, leaving 14 bases between them. CDR3 nucleotides: TGTGCCAGCAGCGCCGGACCGAACCCCGATACGCAGTATTTT. Protein sequence: CASSAGPNPDTQYF.

The chain carries TRBV15 and TRBJ1-5; D is possibly TRBD1 (5 bases). The ends were cut back, 4 bases at V and 0 bases at J, with 16 bases in the middle. This CDR3 comprises 17 residues. Per germline, CDR1 LNHNV and CDR2 YYDKDF (reference sequence). The CDR3 DNA sequence: TGTGCCACCAGCACTATGACAACAGGTGATAGCAATCAGCCCCAGCATTTT. It encodes CATSTMTTGDSNQPQHF. Filled out from reference TRBV15 and TRBJ1-5, the complete variable domain reads DAMVIQNPRYQVTQFGKPVTLSCSQTLNHNVMYWYQQKSSQAPKLLFHYYDKDFNNEADTPDNFQSRRPNTSFCFLDIRSPGLGDTAMYLCATSTMTTGDSNQPQHFGDGTRLSIL.

J is TRBJ2-5 and V is TRBV19; 7 nucleotides align to TRBD1. CDR1 is LNHDA and CDR2 is SQIVND in the germline V gene (reference sequence). The CDR3 consists of 15 residues. Losses at the gene ends were 3 bases for V and 4 bases for J; bases not matched to a gene: 8. CDR3 bases: TGTGCCAGTAGTATTTCACAGGGGTCGGTAGAGACCCAGTACTTC. As protein: CASSISQGSVETQYF.

The genes are TRBV15 and TRBJ2-6; D remains unclear. Germline V gene data show CDR1 as LNHNV and CDR2 as YYDKDF (reference sequence). The CDR3 runs to 21 residues. V was clipped by 2 bases and J by 0 bases, with 23 bases between them. The CDR3 DNA sequence: TGTGCCACCAGCAGATCCCCCATCCGAAGTAGGGCTCTCTCTGGGGCCAACGTCCTGACTTTC. Protein sequence: CATSRSPIRSRALSGANVLTF.

In DNA, the CDR3 is TGTGCCAGCAGTTGGACAGTCCAGGGGCCCCAGCATTTT. Translation: CASSWTVQGPQHF. The chain links TRBV27 to TRBJ1-5; D is perhaps TRBD1 (6 bases). The CDR3 runs to 13 residues. V lost 4 bases, J lost 9 bases, and 13 bases lay in between. From germline, CDR1 is MNHEY and CDR2 SMNVEV (reference sequence).

This sequence joins TRBV15 and TRBJ2-7; D unresolved. The ends were cut back, 0 bases at V and 3 bases at J, with 6 bases in the middle. This CDR3 contains 13 residues. The germline gives CDR1 LNHNV, CDR2 YYDKDF (reference sequence). The CDR3 here is CATSRDNGYEQYF. The CDR3 coding sequence is TGTGCCACCAGCAGAGATAACGGCTACGAGCAGTACTTC.

V is TRBV5-1 and J is TRBJ2-7; 8 bases agree with TRBD1. The V gene end was trimmed by 0 bases and the J gene end by 2 bases; junction bases not matched to a gene: 1. This CDR3 region has 14 residues. CDR1 SGHRS and CDR2 YFSETQ come from the germline V gene. The CDR3 loop is CASSLGDRTYEQYF. The CDR3 nucleotides read TGCGCCAGCAGCTTGGGGGACAGGACCTACGAGCAGTACTTC.

This chain joins TRBV5-6 and TRBJ2-5; 9 nucleotides match TRBD2. Germline lookup yields CDR1 SGHDT and CDR2 YYEEEE. V lost 2 bases to trimming and J lost 5 bases; unmatched junction nucleotides: 7. There are 15 residues in the CDR3. The CDR3 DNA follows: TGTGCCAGCAGCTTCGGAGCGGGGGGTAAGGAGACCCAGTACTTC. Translation gives CASSFGAGGKETQYF. The whole variable domain, filled in from reference TRBV5-6 and TRBJ2-5, reads DAGVTQSPTHLIKTRGQQVTLRCSPKSGHDTVSWYQQALGQGPQFIFQYYEEEERQRGNFPDRFSGHQFPNYSSELNVNALLLGDSALYLCASSFGAGGKETQYFGPGTRLLVL.

This chain joins TRBV7-2 and TRBJ2-1; no clear D. Germline V gene data show CDR1 as SGHTA and CDR2 as FQGNSA. The CDR3 totals 13 residues. Trimming removed 0 bases at V and 5 bases at J, with 5 bases between. The CDR3 is CASSLATDNEQFF. In DNA, the CDR3 is TGTGCCAGCAGCTTAGCCACGGACAATGAGCAGTTCTTC.

The CDR3 DNA reads TGTGCCAGCATCGAGTACTCTAGCGGGGGGACCACAGATACGCAGTATTTT. Its translation is CASIEYSSGGTTDTQYF. V is TRBV28 and J is TRBJ2-3, with 11 nucleotides matching TRBD2. Germline loops: CDR1 MDHEN, CDR2 SYDVKM. This CDR3 contains 17 residues. V dropped 7 bases and J dropped 2; count of bases not matched to a gene: 11.

The V and J genes are TRBV18 and TRBJ1-5; D uncertain. CDR1 is KGHSH and CDR2 is LQKENI in the germline V gene. V was clipped by 8 bases and J by 0 bases, with 11 bases between them. CDR3 length equals 14 residues. The CDR3 protein is CASAGWDSNQPQHF. In nucleotides, the CDR3 is TGTGCCAGCGCCGGGTGGGATAGCAATCAGCCCCAGCATTTT.